Sequencing of this T cell receptor beta chain was carried out in a study of shared clonotypes between healthy human individuals (dated by TCRdb to 2019 to 2021). Looking at the study overall: A few men and a couple of women, aged 18 to 49 years, made up the cohort. For each donor, CD4 naive and CD4 memory were each given three plates, CD8 naive was given two plates, and CD8 memory was given one plate. To increase sequencing depth and limit assay-specific biases, TCR repertoire library preparation and sequencing were carried out by different laboratories using diverse techniques. To estimate repertoire size and how much clonotypes are shared between individuals, the study performed deep sequencing of blood TCR repertoires from about five healthy adults. Leukapheresis yielded between about 0.9 and 10 billion PBMCs per donor.

For the CD8 naive samples, CD45RO-negative cells were positively selected for CCR7, yielding a CD45RA+CCR7+ population from which TemRA cells were excluded. Healthy HIV-negative adults with no recently reported acute infections or vaccinations were included as donors. Every donor was a Caucasian adult residing in Nashville, Tennessee, USA. Blood was obtained by leukapheresis, after which PBMCs were separated by Ficoll-Histopaque density gradient centrifugation and cryopreserved in liquid nitrogen vapor phase. Analytical flow cytometry was used to check the purity and quantity of each magnetically sorted T cell population. Each sorted fraction had its genomic DNA isolated and then quantified by UV absorbance on a Nanodrop 2000c. For this clone: Its recognized antigen is unknown. Base qualities are not provided; no much larger clone lies one nucleotide away.

Results and caveats for the whole study, not just this receptor: Even with the large sequencing depth, rarefaction of the sorted-subset datasets indicated that sequencing was incomplete. Compared with non-shared clonotypes, clonotypes shared by all four sorted-subset donors had higher generation probabilities. Because the study included only a small number of donors, the genetic and exposure-history diversity represented was limited. Naive subsets generally had larger estimated clonotype richness than memory subsets. Only blood was sampled, and tissue TCR repertoires likely differ from those in blood. Sharing across four donors was observed for approximately 5% of naive CD4, about 3.2% of naive CD8, 2.3% of memory CD4, and around 0.44% of memory CD8 clonotypes. Based on pairwise subsampling, the degree of clonotype sharing among donors was expected to be affected by sequencing depth.

Using the deep immunoSEQ assay, multiplex PCR amplified TCR CDR3 regions from genomic DNA. Genomic DNA extracted from each cell subset was distributed evenly over all wells of several immunoSEQ 96-well plates, and each plate served as one replicate. For sorted subsets, approximately 210 ng genomic DNA, equal to about 30,000 T cell genomes, was loaded into each replicate PCR. Purified libraries were quantified with a Qubit 3.0 fluorometer, sized on a Bioanalyzer 2100, and re-quantified with the KAPA Library Quantification kit. A separate single-read 150-cycle Illumina NextSeq 550 flow cell was used to sequence each immunoSEQ 96-well plate. As for the original processing: Because the immunoSEQ output held only junctional sequences and lacked quality scores, the filtering could not match the filtering applied to full-length reads. To assign V/J genes and CDR3, sequences were annotated against IMGT germline references using PyIR, a Python wrapper for IgBLAST v1.9. Any read was removed if the V/J assignment was weak (E-value above 1e-6), the CDR3 was missing, or the read contained stop codons, out-of-frame junctions, or ambiguous translated residues. V3J clonotypes were defined as sequences sharing an identical inferred V gene, J gene, and CDR3 amino acid sequence. Percentage overlap between repertoires was calculated by dividing the number of shared unique clonotypes by the size of the smaller repertoire. RTK rarefaction, the Chao1 estimator, and Recon v2.1 estimates of unobserved clonotypes were used to assess repertoire richness. For all TCRbeta clonotypes obtained by the gDNA method from four donors, generation probabilities were computed with OLGA. The table comes from immuneACCESS by way of TCRdb, which keeps in-frame sequences with V and J called. Part of the clones is missing from these tables; in studies checked, under half for an unresolved V gene and the rest for unknown reasons. The DNA gave D and trimming, while V, J and clone size come from that table. Present in this sample are hundreds of thousands of clones, about 95% of which were seen just once. The ten largest clones add up to around 0.11% of the sample.

This receptor was obtained from a woman in her twenties or thirties in good health. Sequencing used naive CD8+ T cells sorted from blood. This specimen's cell subset or site label, per the study, means: CD45RA+CCR7+.

The DNA sequence is given as TGTGCCAGCAGCTTAGCGCGAGTAGGTGAGCAGTACTTC. Its protein reads: CASSLARVGEQYF. The chain employs TRBV7-6 and TRBJ2-7, with the D gene call left open. The germline V gene yields SGHVS for CDR1 and FNYEAQ for CDR2. The germline ends are 10 bases apart after V is trimmed by 0 bases and J by 7 bases. Spanning cysteine to phenylalanine, the CDR3 consists of 13 amino acids. Of the read, only the CDR3 DNA is kept; its 39 bases are in frame from base 1.